The TCR beta chain under discussion was sequenced for a study of lymphopenia after photon versus proton radiotherapy. Regarding the study as a whole: Larger post-nadir TCR diversity loss correlated inversely with survival in deceased patients. Relative stability marked proton patients; photon patients lost diversity and naive cells. Better survival with proton therapy was suggested as possible, not demonstrated. Post-nadir diversity loss with photons came from oligoclonal expansion, particularly CD8+ Temra cells.

V gave up 0 bases and J gave up 3 bases, with 6 bases separating them. CDR1 SGHRS and CDR2 YFSETQ come from the germline V gene. CDR3 length equals 14 residues. Some clones are missing from TCRdb's copy, which holds only in-frame ones; the method was immunoSEQ multiplex PCR. The sample contains 150,000 to 200,000 clones, roughly nine tenths of which appear only once. As regards this clone: Its target is unknown.

This sample comprised peripheral blood, obtained from a patient treated with photon-based radiotherapy. The sequence was obtained from a man aged 50-59 years with gastric cancer. The rearrangement joins TRBV5-1 to TRBJ1-4; D possibly corresponds to TRBD1 (6 bases). The CDR3 here is CASSLGQANEKLFF. The DNA for the CDR3 is TGCGCCAGCAGCTTGGGACAGGCTAATGAAAAACTGTTTTTT.